This T cell receptor (beta chain) was sequenced in a study of blood T cell repertoires in COVID-19. Study overall: Sample material is recorded as cDNA or gDNA derived from T cells, B-cell-depleted T cells, or PBMCs.

J was trimmed by 0 bases and V by 3 bases; bases with no gene match: 9. The CDR3 loop spans 17 amino acids. Germline CDR1 and CDR2: MDHEN and SYDVKM. Profiled with immunoSEQ multiplex PCR; TCRdb holds only in-frame clones, not every one. The table lists 300,000 or so clones, 80% to 95% of them singletons. The sequence derives from a woman in her thirties who had recovered from COVID-19. The chain has TRBV28 and TRBJ1-2, with 8 bases fitting TRBD1. Source material: PBMCs or T cells enriched from blood (not recorded which). The CDR3 nucleotides read TGTGCCAGCAGTTTCCCCATGGGGGACAGGACTAACTATGGCTACACCTTC. Translation: CASSFPMGDRTNYGYTF.